The rows below give T cell receptor beta chains drawn from one sample of a study of CD8 T cells in ankylosing spondylitis. TCRdb re-called the 5' RACE reads with MiXCR, one entry per CDR3 protein. The sample shows approximately 39,000 distinct CDR3 sequences, around 15% of them seen only once. Sequencing was done on a sample of synovial fluid, either unsorted or a sorted T cell fraction (not recorded which). The receptors shown here come from a male donor with ankylosing spondylitis. CDR3s include the opening cysteine and the closing phenylalanine or tryptophan. The D gene is left open where the match is weak. The size of a clone is reported for some rows only, either as once, few or many, or as a class for expanded clones.

v_gene	abundance	j_gene	d_gene	CDR3nt	CDR3aa
TRBV13	-	TRBJ1-4	-	TGTGCCAGCAGCGGCGACAGCCACGATGAAAAACTGTTTTTT	CASSGDSHDEKLFF
TRBV9	many	TRBJ1-4	-	TGTGCCAGCAGCGTAGGTGGTGCAACTAATGAAAAACTGTTTTTT	CASSVGGATNEKLFF
TRBV28	-	TRBJ2-1	TRBD2	TGTGCCAGCAGTTTTGGGCTAGCGGGAGAATTGATCCACAGTGAGCAGTTCTTC	CASSFGLAGELIHSEQFF
TRBV5-5	few	TRBJ2-2	-	TGTGCCAGCAGCTTCGTCACCGGGGAGCTGTTTTTT	CASSFVTGELFF
TRBV4-2	-	TRBJ2-2	-	TGTGCCAGCAGCCAATTGTTGGCCACCGGGGAGCTGTTTTTT	CASSQLLATGELFF
TRBV19	-	TRBJ2-6	-	TGTGCCACCCGGAATGGGGCCAACGTCCTGACTTTC	CATRNGANVLTF
TRBV6-2/TRBV6-3	-	TRBJ1-2	-	TGTGCCAGCAGTTACCTGGGGCTCGGTGGCTACACCTTC	CASSYLGLGGYTF
TRBV4-3	many	TRBJ2-1	TRBD2	TGCGCCAGCAGCCACGAGACTAGCGGGAACTACAATGAGCAGTTCTTC	CASSHETSGNYNEQFF
TRBV9	-	TRBJ2-3	-	TGTGCCAGCAGCACAAGCGGGTCTAGCACAGATACGCAGTATTTT	CASSTSGSSTDTQYF
TRBV6-6	few	TRBJ2-3	-	TGTGCCAGCAGTTCCTTTCCGGGAAACACAGATACGCAGTATTTT	CASSSFPGNTDTQYF
TRBV4-1	-	TRBJ2-2	TRBD2	TGCGCCAGCAGCTCCACAACTCTAGCGGGAGGTTATACCGGGGAGCTGTTTTTT	CASSSTTLAGGYTGELFF
TRBV7-2	many	TRBJ1-1	TRBD1	TGTGCCAGCATTACCAGGGGACAGGCCTACGATTTCCCTGAAGCTTTCTTT	CASITRGQAYDFPEAFF
TRBV6-1	-	TRBJ2-1	-	TGTGCCAGCAGTGAACCGTCCGACAGGGAGGTTTGGGATGAGCAGTTCTTC	CASSEPSDREVWDEQFF